This TCR beta chain was sequenced in a study of cytomegalovirus exposure and HLA in healthy donors. Study-wide results and limits: For TCR beta chains, V- and J-gene trimming was later linked to a missense DCLRE1C variant.

Both 60 Vbeta primers and 13 Jbeta primers went into the PCR. Sequencing was performed with immunoSEQ multiplex PCR; in TCRdb, only in-frame clones are kept and a portion is missing. The repertoire holds 200,000 to 250,000 clones, with around 80% as singletons. For this clone: Its antigen is not identified.

CDR3 length equals 17 residues. CDR1 is SGHDT and CDR2 is YYEEEE in the germline V gene. Trimming at V came to 2 bases and at J to 2 bases, leaving 10 bases not matched to a gene. The sequence came from a woman aged 40 to 50 in good health and CMV-seronegative. Sequenced sample: PBMCs. The chain combines TRBV5-6 with TRBJ2-5; 9 nucleotides agree with TRBD1. CDR3 residues: CASSFEGTGNIQETQYF. CDR3 nucleotides: TGTGCCAGCAGCTTTGAGGGGACAGGGAATATACAAGAGACCCAGTACTTC.